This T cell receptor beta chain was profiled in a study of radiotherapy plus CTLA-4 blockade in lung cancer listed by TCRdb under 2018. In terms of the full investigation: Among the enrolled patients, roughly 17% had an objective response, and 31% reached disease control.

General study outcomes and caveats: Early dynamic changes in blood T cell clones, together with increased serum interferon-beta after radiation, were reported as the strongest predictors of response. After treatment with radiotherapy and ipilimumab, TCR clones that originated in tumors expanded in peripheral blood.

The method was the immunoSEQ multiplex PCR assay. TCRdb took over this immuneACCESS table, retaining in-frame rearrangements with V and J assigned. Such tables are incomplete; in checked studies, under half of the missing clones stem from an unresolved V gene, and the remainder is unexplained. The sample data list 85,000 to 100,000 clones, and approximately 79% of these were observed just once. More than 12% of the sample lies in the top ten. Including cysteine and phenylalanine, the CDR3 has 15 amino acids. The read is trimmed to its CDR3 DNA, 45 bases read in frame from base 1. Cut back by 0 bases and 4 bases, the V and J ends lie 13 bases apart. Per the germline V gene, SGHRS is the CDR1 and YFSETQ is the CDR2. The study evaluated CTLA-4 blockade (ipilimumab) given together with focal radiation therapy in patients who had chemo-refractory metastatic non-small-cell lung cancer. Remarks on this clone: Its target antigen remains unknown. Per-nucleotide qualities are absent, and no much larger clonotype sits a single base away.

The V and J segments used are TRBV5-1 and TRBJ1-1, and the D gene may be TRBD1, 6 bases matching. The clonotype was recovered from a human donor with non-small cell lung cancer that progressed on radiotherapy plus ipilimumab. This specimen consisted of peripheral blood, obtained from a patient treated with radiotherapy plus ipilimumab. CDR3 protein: CASSLEIQGTTEAFF. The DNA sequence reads TGCGCCAGCAGCTTGGAGATACAGGGAACCACTGAAGCTTTCTTT.